This T cell receptor (beta chain) was captured by sequencing in a study of blood T cells in healthy people across ages. The V gene end was trimmed by 1 base and the J gene end by 4 bases; junction bases not matched to a gene: 4. The CDR3 sequence is 15 residues long. CDR1 and CDR2 from the germline V gene are SEHNR and FQNEAQ (reference sequence). Alongside a J-beta primer mix, a sample-barcoded 5' primer served in a second PCR lasting roughly 6 to 11 cycles. A single record per CDR3 protein comes from TCRdb applying MiXCR to the 5' RACE reads. The repertoire holds 780,000 or so distinct CDR3 sequences, with about 48% as singletons.

The chain combines TRBV7-9 with TRBJ2-7; 10 bases fit TRBD2. This sequence was found in a man at least 80 years old in good health. Source material: blood. The CDR3 loop reads CASSLGPSGRYEQYF. The CDR3 DNA reads as TGTGCCAGCAGCTTAGGCCCTAGCGGGAGATACGAGCAGTACTTC.